Below, 23 T cell receptor beta chains from the same sample are listed, as sequenced in a study of blood T cell repertoires in COVID-19. Measured with immunoSEQ multiplex PCR; TCRdb has only the in-frame clones, and not every one. The sample shows approximately 100,000 clones, more than 70% of them seen only once. Sequenced sample: peripheral blood. The origin of the receptors is a human donor in a cohort sampled during active COVID-19.

The chain recombines TRBV18 with TRBJ2-3, with no clear D. Germline CDR1 reads KGHSH; CDR2 reads LQKENI. Trimming pared 3 bases from V and 5 bases from J, leaving 3 bases between. The CDR3 sequence is 11 residues long. The DNA for the CDR3 is TGTGCCAGCTCACCCGGAGATACGCAGTATTTT. Residues: CASSPGDTQYF.

The sample holds a few counts of this clone. J is TRBJ1-2 and V is TRBV25-1, with a tentative D call TRBD1 (5 bases). CDR1 is MGHDK and CDR2 is SYGVNS in the germline V gene. This CDR3 region has 13 residues. Trimming took off 7 bases at V and 6 bases at J, with 15 bases between the two ends. The DNA of the CDR3 is TGTGCCAGCACATCAGAAGGGGAAAATGGCTACACCTTC. Translation: CASTSEGENGYTF.

The V and J genes are TRBV7-6 and TRBJ2-1; TRBD2 aligns across 9 bases. The CDR3 totals 16 residues. J gave up 4 bases and V 5 bases, and 9 bases lay outside the gene matches. Per the germline V gene, CDR1 is SGHVS and CDR2 is FNYEAQ. The CDR3 sequence is CASSPLPLAGYNEQFF. The CDR3 DNA is TGTGCCAGCAGCCCGCTCCCACTAGCGGGTTACAATGAGCAGTTCTTC.

This chain uses TRBV27 with TRBJ2-1, with 8 bases matching TRBD1. CDR3 length equals 13 residues. CDR1 MNHEY and CDR2 SMNVEV come from the germline V gene (reference sequence). The junction had 7 bases not matched to a gene; V was cut back by 8 bases and J by 7 bases. CDR3 nucleotide sequence: TGTGCCAGCTACCAGGGGGCCGGGAATGAGCAGTTCTTC. It is translated as CASYQGAGNEQFF.

This sequence joins TRBV11-2 and TRBJ2-7, with 7 bases fitting TRBD1. The junction had 13 bases not matched to a gene; V was cut back by 5 bases and J by 6 bases. This CDR3 is built from 15 residues. CDR1 and CDR2 (germline): SGHAT, FQNNGV. The CDR3, as DNA: TGTGCCAGCAGCCAAAGAAACAGGGGAAGGATCGAGCAGTACTTC. This codes for CASSQRNRGRIEQYF.

The rearrangement uses TRBV28 and TRBJ2-7; weak D call: TRBD1 (5 bases). Germline V gene data show CDR1 as MDHEN and CDR2 as SYDVKM. This CDR3 is 12 amino acids long. Trimming took off 6 bases at V and 0 bases at J, with 6 bases between the two ends. DNA for the CDR3: TGTGCCAGCAGAGGGGTCTCCTACGAGCAGTACTTC. Protein product: CASRGVSYEQYF.

This sequence joins TRBV14 and TRBJ2-7; TRBD1 aligns across 8 bases. The CDR3 has 20 residues. Trimming at V came to 3 bases and at J to 6 bases, leaving 25 bases not matched to a gene. The germline CDR1 and CDR2 sequences are SGHDN and FVKESK. The CDR3 DNA reads TGTGCCAGCAGCCATCCCCAGATCAGGGACAGGAGACTAACTCGGGGCGAGCAGTACTTC. This gives the protein CASSHPQIRDRRLTRGEQYF.

The chain links TRBV7-9 to TRBJ1-2; D is perhaps TRBD1 (5 bases). The V and J ends lost 0 bases and 3 bases respectively, with 11 bases between them. This CDR3 spans 15 amino acids. Germline V gives CDR1 SEHNR, CDR2 FQNEAQ (reference sequence). CDR3 sequence (DNA): TGTGCCAGCAGCTTAGCGGGGGGTAGGGACTATGGCTACACCTTC. Amino acid sequence: CASSLAGGRDYGYTF.

The rearrangement uses TRBV5-5 and TRBJ2-3; 7 bases agree with TRBD1. This CDR3 is 13 amino acids long. Germline V gives CDR1 SGHKS, CDR2 YYEKEE (reference sequence). The ends lost 5 bases at V and 3 bases at J; junction bases unmatched: 3. The CDR3 DNA is TGTGCCAGCAGGGTGGGACAGACAGATACGCAGTATTTT. This translates into CASRVGQTDTQYF.

The chain is built from TRBV10-3 and TRBJ2-3; TRBD1 matches at 7 bases. This CDR3 contains 12 residues. In germline, CDR1 is ENHRY, CDR2 SYGVKD. V gave up 4 bases and J gave up 7 bases; unmatched junction bases: 2. The CDR3 loop is CAISGDSNTQYF. The CDR3 DNA is TGTGCCATCAGTGGGGACAGCAATACGCAGTATTTT.

The chain carries TRBV20-1 and TRBJ2-7, with D hard to call. V dropped 5 bases and J dropped 3 bases, with 8 bases sitting between them. The CDR3 totals 11 residues. Germline values: CDR1 DFQATT, CDR2 SNEGSKA (reference sequence). CDR3 DNA: TGCAGTGCTTTTCGAGTCTACGAGCAGTACTTC. Residues: CSAFRVYEQYF.

The chain joins TRBV7-2 to TRBJ2-5; 9 bases match TRBD2. This CDR3 comprises 16 residues. J gave up 5 bases and V 5 bases, and 12 bases lay outside the gene matches. CDR1 is SGHTA, CDR2 FQGNSA, per germline. CDR3 DNA: TGTGCCAGCAGCCAAGGTCTAGCGGGGAATGGTGAGACCCAGTACTTC. Its protein product is CASSQGLAGNGETQYF.

The gene calls are TRBV7-2 and TRBJ1-5; TRBD1 agrees at 7 bases. The CDR3 spans 15 residues. V was pared by 5 bases and J by 4 bases, with 8 bases of the junction left unmatched. The germline V gene has CDR1 SGHTA and CDR2 FQGNSA. CDR3 region: CASSPRTGPNQPQHF. Written as DNA, the CDR3 is TGTGCCAGCAGCCCAAGGACAGGACCAAATCAGCCCCAGCATTTT. Based on the CDR3 plus reference TRBV7-2 and TRBJ1-5, the full variable domain is GAGVSQSPSNKVTEKGKDVELRCDPISGHTALYWYRQSLGQGLEFLIYFQGNSAPDKSGLPSDRFSAERTGGSVSTLTIQRTQQEDSAVYLCASSPRTGPNQPQHFGDGTRLSIL.

This chain links TRBV29-1 with TRBJ1-1; D is uncertain. The CDR3 totals 11 residues. Trimming pared 5 bases from V and 6 bases from J, leaving 10 bases between. The germline V gene has CDR1 SQVTM and CDR2 ANQGSEA. Here the CDR3 DNA reads TGCAGCGTTTTCCCCGGGGCTGAAGCTTTCTTT. Amino acid sequence: CSVFPGAEAFF.

The chain recombines TRBV6-5 with TRBJ1-1, with TRBD1 as a possible D gene (5 bases). The germline gives CDR1 MNHEY, CDR2 SVGAGI. The CDR3 has 15 residues. V dropped 7 bases and J dropped 4 bases, with 19 bases sitting between them. CDR3 DNA: TGTGCCAGCACCGACGAGGCGGGGCCGGGCACTGAAGCTTTCTTT. The encoded protein is CASTDEAGPGTEAFF.

The J gene is TRBJ2-7, the V gene TRBV11-2, with 7 bases matching TRBD1. The CDR3 runs to 16 residues. CDR1 is SGHAT, CDR2 FQNNGV, per germline. Trimming took 5 bases from V and 2 from J; bases not matched to a gene: 12. The CDR3 spells CASSARDSFVTYEQYF. The CDR3 coding sequence is TGTGCCAGCAGCGCCAGGGACAGCTTCGTGACCTACGAGCAGTACTTC.

J is TRBJ1-3 and V is TRBV5-5, with a possible D match to TRBD1 (5 bases). Trimming stripped 4 bases from V and 4 bases from J, with 18 bases between. CDR1 SGHKS and CDR2 YYEKEE come from the germline V gene (reference sequence). The CDR3 contains 16 residues. CDR3 coding DNA: TGTGCCAGCAGCCCCCTGAGCCCGCGGGGCGGAAACACCATATATTTT. Protein product: CASSPLSPRGGNTIYF.

The chain uses TRBV10-3 and TRBJ2-3; D possibly corresponds to TRBD1 (6 bases). The CDR3 runs to 14 residues. Germline values: CDR1 ENHRY, CDR2 SYGVKD. V lost 0 bases and J 4 bases, leaving 8 bases between the germline ends. The CDR3: CAISESDRADTQYF. For the CDR3, the DNA is TGTGCCATCAGTGAGTCGGACAGAGCAGATACGCAGTATTTT.

Only a few counts were recorded for this clone. J is TRBJ1-5 and V is TRBV2, with 9 bases aligning to TRBD1. The V and J ends lost 4 bases and 5 bases, in that order; junction bases with no gene match: 0. CDR3 length equals 13 residues. Germline-derived CDR1 and CDR2 are SNHLY and FYNNEI. CDR3 in amino acids: CASSGTGDQPQHF. CDR3 bases: TGTGCCAGCAGTGGGACAGGGGATCAGCCCCAGCATTTT.

This chain connects TRBV4-1 to TRBJ2-5, with 12 bases aligning to TRBD1. This CDR3 spans 16 amino acids. Germline V CDR1 and CDR2: MGHRA, YSYEKL. V lost 0 bases and J lost 5; bases outside the gene matches: 4. CDR3 DNA: TGCGCCAGCAGCCAAGAGGGGACAGGGGGCTATGAGACCCAGTACTTC. Protein product: CASSQEGTGGYETQYF.

J is TRBJ1-1 and V is TRBV7-8; no clear D. The CDR3 sequence is 12 residues long. CDR1 is SGHVS and CDR2 is FQNEAQ in the germline V gene. V was cut by 5 bases and J by 4 bases, with 8 bases left in between. In DNA, the CDR3 is TGTGCCAGCAGCCATACGGGCACTGAAGCTTTCTTT. Its translation: CASSHTGTEAFF.

The chain joins TRBV29-1 to TRBJ2-3, with TRBD1 matching over 7 bases. CDR3 size: 15 residues. CDR1 is SQVTM and CDR2 is ANQGSEA in the germline V gene. The V and J ends lost 7 bases and 0 bases, in that order; junction bases with no gene match: 10. CDR3 sequence: CSGGTGVHSTDTQYF. The CDR3, as DNA: TGCAGCGGGGGCACAGGGGTGCATAGCACAGATACGCAGTATTTT.

The rearrangement links TRBV15 to TRBJ1-5; no reliable D call. Trimming removed 0 bases at V and 7 bases at J, with 10 bases between. Germline-derived CDR1 and CDR2 are LNHNV and YYDKDF (reference sequence). This CDR3 contains 14 residues. Here the CDR3 reads CATSREHTTQPQHF. The CDR3 bases are TGTGCCACCAGCAGAGAACACACCACCCAGCCCCAGCATTTT.